These 29 T cell receptor beta chains were sequenced from one sample in a study of blood T cells in healthy people across ages. Sample-barcoded 5' priming and a J-beta primer mix drove a second PCR of 7 to 11 cycles. Each CDR3 protein gets one entry after TCRdb re-called the 5' RACE reads with MiXCR. The table shows 710,000 or so distinct CDR3 sequences, with around 32% occurring only once. Input material: blood. These receptors all come from a woman of 80 years or more in good health.

To note about this clonotype: This may be a read error, as it is one base from a much larger clone. This rearrangement joins TRBV12-3 or TRBV12-4 to TRBJ2-4; 8 nucleotides match TRBD2. J gave up 8 bases and V 2 bases, and 5 bases lay outside the gene matches. The CDR3 runs to 14 residues. This CDR3 reads CASSLLSGGDIQYF. The CDR3 bases are TGTGCCAGCAGTTTATTGAGCGGGGGCGACATTCAGTACTTC.

This clonotype occurred a few times. The chain is built from TRBV19 and TRBJ1-2, with a possible D match to TRBD1 (6 bases). From germline, CDR1 is LNHDA and CDR2 SQIVND (reference sequence). V shed 5 bases and J shed 4 bases, with 17 bases lying between them. The CDR3 contains 15 residues. CDR3: CASSAQLQGSYGYTF. The DNA of the CDR3 is TGTGCCAGTAGTGCCCAACTACAGGGAAGCTATGGCTACACCTTC.

This clonotype was recorded at least ten times. The V and J genes are TRBV15 and TRBJ1-2; D gene unclear. V was clipped by 6 bases and J by 8 bases, with 16 bases between them. The germline gives CDR1 LNHNV, CDR2 YYDKDF (reference sequence). This CDR3 contains 13 residues. In DNA form, the CDR3 reads TGTGCCACCAGACCGATTGCGGGCTACGGCTACACCTTC. Translation gives CATRPIAGYGYTF.

This clonotype appeared a few times. This chain links TRBV30 with TRBJ1-6; tentatively, D is TRBD1 (6 bases). V was shortened by 2 bases and J by 12 bases, with 14 bases between the two germline ends. The length of the CDR3 is 13 residues. Germline CDR1 GTSNPN, CDR2 SVGIG (reference sequence). The DNA for the CDR3 is TGTGCCTGGAGTTCGGGGGGCGGGCGACCCCTCCACTTT. This encodes CAWSSGGGRPLHF.

This clonotype was counted ten times or more. The chain joins TRBV7-2 to TRBJ2-7, with no clear D. Trimming removed 5 bases at V and 2 bases at J, with 10 bases between. This CDR3 spans 13 amino acids. Germline V gene sequence: CDR1 SGHTA, CDR2 FQGNSA. The chain's CDR3 is CASSPRRTYEQYF. CDR3 coding DNA: TGTGCCAGCAGCCCACGACGGACCTACGAGCAGTACTTC.

The chain uses TRBV5-1 and TRBJ2-5, with no clear D. V was cut by 1 base and J by 1 base, with 11 bases left in between. Germline CDR1 and CDR2: SGHRS and YFSETQ. This CDR3 is 15 amino acids long. The CDR3, as DNA: TGCGCCAGCAGCTTGAGGAGTCAGAGCCAAGAGACCCAGTACTTC. This translates into CASSLRSQSQETQYF.

Ten or more counts support this clonotype. This chain connects TRBV25-1 to TRBJ2-5; D may match TRBD1 or TRBD2 (5 bases each). The CDR3 runs to 13 residues. Trimming removed 6 bases from V and 5 bases from J, with 13 bases in between. CDR1 is MGHDK and CDR2 is SYGVNS in the germline V gene. The CDR3 protein is CASSWGTQETQYF. The CDR3 nucleotides read TGTGCCAGCAGCTGGGGGACCCAGGAGACCCAGTACTTC.

A remark on this clonotype: A much bigger clone sits one base away, suggesting this may be a read error. The chain is built from TRBV2 and TRBJ2-7, with unresolved D. CDR1 SNHLY and CDR2 FYNNEI come from the germline V gene. The CDR3 runs 14 residues. CDR3 sequence reads: CVSTDATRRNEQYF. CDR3 coding DNA: TGTGTCAGCACCGACGCCACGAGAAGGAACGAGCAGTACTTC.

This rearrangement joins TRBV24-1 to TRBJ2-7; no firm D call. The CDR3 loop spans 16 amino acids. V gave up 3 bases and J gave up 0 bases, with 14 bases separating them. Germline V gives CDR1 KGHDR, CDR2 SFDVKD. The CDR3 nucleotides are TGTGCCACCAGTGATATCGCGACGGTAAGCTCCTACGAGCAGTACTTC. Translating gives CATSDIATVSSYEQYF.

This clonotype was seen at least ten times. V usage is TRBV28 and J usage is TRBJ2-1; D not certain. The V gene lost 2 bases and the J gene lost 7 bases, with 6 bases spanning the gap. Germline V CDR1 and CDR2: MDHEN, SYDVKM. The CDR3 loop spans 12 amino acids. The CDR3 loop reads CASSLLFNEQFF. Written as DNA, the CDR3 is TGTGCCAGCAGTTTACTCTTTAATGAGCAGTTCTTC. The variable domain in full, completed from reference TRBV28 and TRBJ2-1, reads DVKVTQSSRYLVKRTGEKVFLECVQDMDHENMFWYRQDPGLGLRLIYFSYDVKMKEKGDIPEGYSVSREKKERFSLILESASTNQTSMYLCASSLLFNEQFFGPGTRLTVL.

This clonotype was seen many times. V and J are TRBV5-1 and TRBJ2-1; D unresolved. The length of the CDR3 is 13 residues. V was trimmed by 1 base and J by 6 bases, leaving 8 bases between them. CDR1 and CDR2 from the germline V gene are SGHRS and YFSETQ. CDR3 DNA sequence: TGCGCCAGCAGCTTGTTTTACAGCAATGAGCAGTTCTTC. Its translation: CASSLFYSNEQFF.

The table lists this clonotype with many counts. The V call is TRBV3-1, the J call TRBJ2-3; possible D gene TRBD1, 6 bases. The CDR3 extends over 15 amino acids. The germline gives CDR1 LGHDT, CDR2 YNNKEL (reference sequence). V lost 2 bases and J 1 base, leaving 10 bases between the germline ends. CDR3 DNA: TGTGCCAGCAGCCAAATGCACAGGGGCACAGATACGCAGTATTTT. It codes for CASSQMHRGTDTQYF.

In this sample, this clonotype turned up many times. The gene calls are TRBV29-1 and TRBJ2-5; D unclear. Germline V lookup: CDR1 SQVTM, CDR2 ANQGSEA. V lost 0 bases and J lost 5, with 10 bases in between. CDR3 length: 13 residues. CDR3 in DNA: TGCAGCGTTGAAGATATTTTGTGGGAGACCCAGTACTTC. Translation: CSVEDILWETQYF.

This clonotype was seen more than once but under ten times. CDR3 protein: CASSAPQGLVTEAFF. Here the CDR3 DNA reads TGCGCCAGCAGCGCCCCTCAGGGGTTGGTCACTGAAGCTTTCTTT. V gene TRBV5-1 combines with J gene TRBJ1-1, with D possibly TRBD1 on 6 matching bases. The germline V and J ends were trimmed by 4 bases and 4 bases, with 17 bases remaining between them. Germline lookup yields CDR1 SGHRS and CDR2 YFSETQ. The length of the CDR3 is 15 residues.

On this clonotype: One end of the junction varies from germline; a read error may be responsible. This chain joins TRBV5-6 and TRBJ1-3; D might be TRBD1 (5 bases). The germline CDR1 and CDR2 sequences are SGHDT and YYEEEE. CDR3 length equals 14 residues. The CDR3 is CASSLVGTGSTIYF. In nucleotides, the CDR3 is TGTGCCAGCAGCTTGGTGGGGACGGGAAGCACCATATATTTT.

This clonotype appeared many times. V and J are TRBV30 and TRBJ2-6; D is ambiguous. V shed 2 bases and J shed 4 bases, with 3 bases lying between them. The CDR3 spans 12 residues. Germline values: CDR1 GTSNPN, CDR2 SVGIG (reference sequence). CDR3 sequence (DNA): TGTGCCTGGAGTTCAGGGGCCAACGTCCTGACTTTC. It translates to CAWSSGANVLTF.

Ten or more counts support this clonotype. The J gene is TRBJ2-2, the V gene TRBV29-1; 9 nucleotides line up with TRBD2. The V and J ends lost 6 bases and 4 bases, in that order; junction bases with no gene match: 15. The CDR3 consists of 17 residues. Germline CDR1 is SQVTM and CDR2 is ANQGSEA. DNA of the CDR3: TGCAGCGTACGAGATGGTAGCGGGGGCCCCGGCACCGGGGAGCTGTTTTTT. This gives the protein CSVRDGSGGPGTGELFF.

Comment on this clonotype: One end of the junction does not line up with germline, which may come from a read error. V usage is TRBV2 and J usage is TRBJ1-4; D remains unclear. The germline V gene encodes CDR1 SNHLY and CDR2 FYNNEI. This CDR3 is 14 amino acids long. The CDR3 is CVSTNRGANEKLFF. In DNA form, the CDR3 reads TGTGTCAGCACGAACAGAGGAGCTAATGAGAAACTGTTTTTT.

This clonotype occurred a few times. The rearrangement uses TRBV27 and TRBJ1-2; D is unresolved. V was clipped by 6 bases and J by 8 bases, with 22 bases between them. Germline V gene lookup returns CDR1 MNHEY and CDR2 SMNVEV (reference sequence). The CDR3 is 15 amino acids. CDR3 nucleotides: TGTGCCAGCAGCCCTCGCAGGTCCCTGTGGAGAGGCTACACCTTC. This codes for CASSPRRSLWRGYTF.

J is TRBJ2-1 and V is TRBV7-9; D is perhaps TRBD2 (5 bases). The CDR3 runs 19 residues. The V end was cut by 0 bases, the J end by 8 bases, with 26 bases between. Germline CDR1 SEHNR, CDR2 FQNEAQ (reference sequence). Written as DNA, the CDR3 is TGTGCCAGCAGCTTAGCGCGATGGGCCCGGACTTATCCAGACGATGAGCAGTTCTTC. It codes for CASSLARWARTYPDDEQFF.

This clonotype was seen ten or more times. The chain joins TRBV12-5 to TRBJ2-3; 7 bases are a match to TRBD1. CDR1 and CDR2 from the germline V gene are LGHNT and FRNRAP. This CDR3 comprises 14 residues. V lost 5 bases, J lost 1 base, and 3 bases stayed unmatched. CDR3 in amino acids: CASGLDRGTDTQYF. Here the CDR3 DNA reads TGTGCTAGTGGTCTTGACAGGGGCACAGATACGCAGTATTTT.

This clonotype has at least ten counts. V and J are TRBV5-4 and TRBJ2-3; D gene ambiguous. V lost 4 bases and J 2 bases, leaving 5 bases between the germline ends. Germline CDR1 is SGHNT and CDR2 is YYREEE (reference sequence). CDR3 length equals 12 residues. CDR3 DNA sequence: TGTGCCAGCAGCCGCGCCACAGATACGCAGTATTTT. This gives the protein CASSRATDTQYF.

This clonotype is a singleton in its sample. Since a much larger clone is just one base distant, this may be a read error. This chain connects TRBV16 to TRBJ2-1; TRBD1 matches 7 bases. The germline gives CDR1 KGHSY, CDR2 FQNENV. CDR3 length: 16 residues. The CDR3 loop reads CASSLRQGASYNEQVF. The DNA of the CDR3 is TGTGCCAGCAGCCTTCGACAGGGAGCTTCCTACAATGAGCAGGTCTTC.

As for this clonotype: A much larger clone is a single base away; this may be a read error. The rearrangement uses TRBV4-3 and TRBJ1-5; D possibly corresponds to TRBD1 (5 bases). V lost 3 bases and J 3 bases, leaving 12 bases between the germline ends. Germline values: CDR1 LGHNA, CDR2 YSLEER. This CDR3 region has 15 residues. CDR3 in amino acids: CASSQGWGDNQPQHF. CDR3 DNA: TGCGCCAGCAGCCAGGGTTGGGGGGACAATCAGCCCCAGCATTTT.

This clonotype was seen more than once but under ten times. The CDR3 reads CASSYDRGGYNEQFF. CDR3 coding DNA: TGTGCCAGCAGTTACGACAGGGGTGGGTACAATGAGCAGTTCTTC. V is TRBV7-2 and J is TRBJ2-1, with 8 bases matching TRBD1. V shed 6 bases, J shed 4 bases, and the junction held 8 bases outside the gene matches. Germline V gene lookup returns CDR1 SGHTA and CDR2 FQGNSA. CDR3 length: 15 amino acids.

The V and J genes are TRBV7-6 and TRBJ1-6, with 7 bases that match TRBD1. V was pared by 5 bases and J by 6 bases, with 4 bases of the junction left unmatched. Germline V CDR1 and CDR2: SGHVS, FNYEAQ. The CDR3 loop spans 14 amino acids. The CDR3: CASSPTGSNSPLHF. CDR3 DNA: TGTGCCAGCAGCCCGACAGGGAGTAATTCACCCCTCCACTTT.

This clonotype was observed at least ten times. This chain uses TRBV7-2 with TRBJ2-3; TRBD2 agrees at 15 bases. With V trimmed by 6 bases and J by 6 bases, 7 bases remained unmatched. The CDR3 loop spans 16 amino acids. Per germline, CDR1 SGHTA and CDR2 FQGNSA. The CDR3 sequence is CASRRTSGGAGDTQYF. The CDR3 coding sequence is TGTGCCAGCAGGAGGACTAGCGGGGGGGCTGGGGATACGCAGTATTTT.

The sample holds one count of this clonotype. A much larger clone sits a single nucleotide away, making a read error possible. The chain links TRBV12-3 or TRBV12-4 to TRBJ2-1; perhaps TRBD2 as D (5 bases). The CDR3 loop spans 14 amino acids. The CDR3 protein is CAGSLEARDDEQFF. CDR3 sequence (DNA): TGTGCCGGCAGTTTAGAAGCGAGGGATGATGAGCAGTTCTTC.

For this clonotype: With a much larger clone just one base away, this may be a read error. The chain's CDR3 is CAGSDDRLFEQYF. In nucleotides, the CDR3 is TGTGCCGGCAGTGACGACAGGCTGTTCGAGCAGTACTTC. The chain links TRBV6-6 to TRBJ2-4, with a weak D call TRBD1 (6 bases). The J call is uncertain, as TRBJ2-7 better fits the DNA end. The germline CDR1 and CDR2 sequences are MNHNY and SVGAGI (reference sequence). The CDR3 is made up of 13 amino acids.